This paragraph reports one TCR beta chain. The antigen it recognizes is unknown. The sample comes from a study of cytomegalovirus exposure and HLA in healthy donors (dated by TCRdb to the late 2010s). In the study overall: In an earlier analysis of around 540 of the donors, less than 350 Gb of sequence data and 90 million to 120 million unique TCR beta sequences from some 170 million T cells were reported. An early release that covered about 600 HLA-typed donors contained about 290 gigabases of sequencing data and tens of millions of unique TCR sequences. The number of typed donors differed by locus: roughly 629-640 for A, B, C, DRB1 and DQB1; 500 to 550 for DQA1; around 580 for DPA1; and roughly 450 for DPB1. Across 398 genotyped donors of the cohort, an average of roughly 230,000 unique TCR beta nucleotide sequences per donor were sequenced, and 15% to 20% of those sequences were non-productive. Rather than drawing on any new phenotypic data, the later analysis identified candidate immune exposures from TCR beta sequences and the way those sequences occurred across donors. To study patterns of TCR occurrence, a later analysis re-analyzed previously published TCR beta repertoires from several hundred donors and added high-resolution HLA genotyping. The study aimed to test whether signatures of past pathogen exposure could be identified by cataloging public T cell receptors. A later genetic analysis took genome-wide SNP genotypes for about three fifths of the 666 donors and used that subset as a discovery cohort. Five DR-DQ haplotypes were handled as single units for association and clustering, since linkage in the cohort was strong. In addition to the first cohort of 500 to 850 subjects, a separate validation cohort of 120 different subjects was used. Donor age, sex, ethnicity and CMV serostatus were compiled together with the repertoire data. Of the 300 to 400 genotyped donors, approximately 83% fell in the genetic ancestry cluster associated with self-reported Caucasian donors. HLA typing included class I and class II loci at four-digit resolution. To predict cytomegalovirus infection status, the study brought together high-throughput TCR immunosequencing, statistical association of individual TCRs with disease status, and machine learning. The study profiled the T cell repertoires of approximately 700 subjects by immunosequencing and related them to cytomegalovirus serostatus. All discovery cohort repertoires had been generated using a single sequencing platform. In an earlier analysis of 500 to 650 of the donors, high-throughput TCR beta sequencing was used to judge whether each TCR beta V gene segment behaved as functional or pseudogenic. The paper as a whole reports these results and caveats: Several of the top co-occurrence clusters appeared to be linked to parvovirus B19, influenza, CMV and Epstein-Barr virus, according to a later analysis. A cluster of highly shared sequence variants was judged likely to be a technical artifact of the sequencing pipeline. The cohort was sequenced for TCR beta chains only, and without alpha or paired-chain data the features that could be detected were limited. In both the original and validation cohorts, the classifier was reported to diagnose cytomegalovirus status with high specificity and sensitivity. While some public TCRs were present in many individuals, most TCR sequences turned up only very rarely across donors. A further reported finding was that TCR beta sequences accurately predicted the HLA-A and HLA-B alleles for most subjects in the first cohort. A later analysis associated roughly 17,000 TCR beta sequences with specific HLA alleles at a false discovery rate of 0.05. Linkage disequilibrium might explain the correlated functional status among segregating V segments, but an unknown experimental factor could not be excluded. Compared with the approximately 710-donor mean, donors in an Asian-associated ancestry cluster had fewer N-insertions in productive TCRs, according to a later genetic analysis. An earlier analysis of approximately 540 of the donors showed that most TCR beta V segments appeared in productive rearrangements either about 87% or about 30% of the time, which broadly matched IMGT annotations. Because counts were too low, about 18 rarely observed V segments, including chromosome 9 orphons, were excluded from the earlier analysis of about 500 of the donors. Some IMGT-functional V segments, including TRBV6-2 and TRBV6-3, could not be distinguished by the 87-base-pair reads and were therefore excluded. The study gave a list of some 150 TCR beta chains associated with cytomegalovirus. According to the authors, the approach could potentially be generalized to other disease states and immunological phenotypes. Because HLA typing was missing for some donors at each locus, association tests included only the typed subset. In vitro tests confirmed that a few of the cytomegalovirus-associated TCR beta chains recognize cytomegalovirus antigens. An association between a missense DCLRE1C variant and V-gene and J-gene trimming of TCR beta chains was found in a later genetic analysis and replicated in an independent cohort. A later analysis found that TCR association rates varied across HLA loci, with DRB1 alleles showing the most associated TCRs and HLA-C alleles the fewest. In a later analysis, HLA-associated TCR beta chains showed more clonal expansion and lower generation probabilities than non-associated chains that were equally common. A later analysis found that most CMV-associated TCR beta chains appeared HLA-restricted, with HLA associations seemingly driven largely by CMV exposure. Immune exposure information for the cohort was limited to CMV serostatus. When HLA alleles, especially DR and DQ, strongly co-occurred, attributing TCR associations to individual alleles was difficult. Sequencing depth was assumed to be roughly uniform across donors in the presence/absence analyses, though that assumption may not hold.

The protocol used for the library was the immunoSEQ multiplex PCR assay. For the multiplex PCR, a mixture combining 60 forward primers for TCR Vbeta segments and 13 reverse primers for TCR Jbeta segments was used. A multiplex PCR assay on genomic DNA amplified the CDR3 region of rearranged TCR beta genes. The Illumina HiSeq System was used to sequence the amplified TCR beta libraries as 87-base-pair reads. Per the original workflow: Across the roughly 700 repertoires, a later analysis counted 60 million to 90 million unique TCR beta chains, 9 million to 14 million of which were shared by at least two donors. Raw reads were error-corrected and collapsed into unique sequences with a nearest-neighbor algorithm that merged closely related sequences to remove PCR and sequencing errors. Alignment of CDR3 sequences to IMGT reference sequences was used to assign V, D and J gene segments. For a sequence to be retained, at least a six-nucleotide match to both a V gene segment and a J gene segment was required. Rearrangements were called productive when the CDR3 lacked stop codons and stayed in frame with V and J; all others were non-productive. CDR3 was defined by IMGT convention, running from the second conserved V-encoded cysteine to the conserved J-encoded phenylalanine. The earlier analysis of about 620 of the donors excluded sequences that lacked an unambiguous match to a single V gene segment. In an earlier analysis of 587 of the donors, a V segment was called functional when productive rearrangements were above 56.7%, and segregating when the standard deviation between donors exceeded 5%. A statistical classification framework was developed to diagnose cytomegalovirus status using the catalog of TCR beta chain sequences. In a later analysis, V and J genes were assigned by comparing TCR nucleotide sequences against IMGT/GENE-DB human TR gene sequences. Using the TCRdist pipeline, a later analysis assigned CDR3 sequences along with most-parsimonious VDJ recombination scenarios. In a later analysis, every TCR beta chain was defined by the combination of its CDR3 amino acid sequence and its V-gene family, and reads without a unique V-gene family were dropped. To address suspected cross-contamination and a sequencing artifact, a later analysis removed approximately 600 highly shared, low-generation-probability nucleotide sequences. In a later analysis, a clonal expansion index was calculated for each public chain from normalized within-repertoire ranks of inferred template counts. A later analysis computed generation probabilities with a VDJ recombination model fitted to out-of-frame rearrangements, and checked the results against IGoR. Hypergeometric tests were used in a later analysis to score TCR-TCR, TCR-HLA and TCR-CMV co-occurrence, with a repertoire-size bias correction applied to the TCR pairs. To estimate false discovery rates, a later analysis permuted the HLA or CMV assignments 20 times. A later analysis grouped co-occurring TCRs with DBSCAN, adding TCRdist sequence similarity when clustering within HLA-allele-positive subsets. Repertoires with fewer than 30,000 or more than 120,000 public chains, plus five repertoires with anomalous nucleotide sharing, were excluded from co-occurrence clustering. This is the immuneACCESS table as TCRdb keeps it, with only in-frame sequences that have V and J called. A part of the clones is gone; compared with another copy, unresolved V genes explain less than half, and the rest is unexplained. Clonal size and the V and J genes are those of that table, whereas D and trimming came from the DNA. The table kept for this sample lists approximately 140,000 clones. The top ten clones comprise under 2% of the sample.

V sheds 1 base and J sheds 0 bases, leaving 7 bases between their ends. From its cysteine to its phenylalanine, the CDR3 spans 15 amino acids. Of all the DNA, just the CDR3 is kept, 45 bases in frame from base 1. CDR1 and CDR2, per the germline V gene (reference sequence), are SEHNR and FQNEAQ. The cohort was made up of roughly 670 healthy bone marrow donors. At the time of sampling, every cohort member was nominally healthy, though immune exposures that went unrecorded were likely present. The donor was CMV seronegative and belonged to the group of over 350 seronegative cohort members. A peripheral blood sample was provided by each donor, and peripheral blood mononuclear cells were used for TCR beta sequencing. The Qiagen DNeasy Blood Extraction Kit was used to extract genomic DNA from the blood cell samples.

The sequence derives from a woman in her fifties or sixties in good health and CMV-seronegative. The sample comprised PBMCs. The sequence is built from TRBV7-9 and TRBJ1-3; tentative D gene TRBD1, with 5 bases matching. CDR3 protein: CASSLGQSSGNTIYF. The DNA is as follows: TGTGCCAGCAGCTTAGGACAGTCCTCTGGAAACACCATATATTTT.